The clone carrying this TCR beta chain was seen a handful of times. The data are from a study of response to subunit inactivated influenza vaccine. Per germline, CDR1 DFQATT and CDR2 SNEGSKA (reference sequence). Trimming took off 1 base at V and 2 bases at J, with 9 bases between the two ends. The CDR3 loop spans 15 amino acids. TCRdb used MiXCR to reprocess the RT-PCR reads, holding one entry per CDR3 protein. The table includes about 190,000 distinct CDR3 sequences, about an eighth detected once. The genes are TRBV20-1 and TRBJ1-6, with unresolved D. The origin of this receptor is a man aged 50-60 years who received an inactivated influenza vaccine. This specimen consisted of CD8+ T cells sorted from PBMCs, obtained approximately 5 days after vaccination. In DNA, the CDR3 is TGCAGTGCTAGAGGGATAGATACCTATAATTCACCCCTCCACTTT. Protein sequence: CSARGIDTYNSPLHF.